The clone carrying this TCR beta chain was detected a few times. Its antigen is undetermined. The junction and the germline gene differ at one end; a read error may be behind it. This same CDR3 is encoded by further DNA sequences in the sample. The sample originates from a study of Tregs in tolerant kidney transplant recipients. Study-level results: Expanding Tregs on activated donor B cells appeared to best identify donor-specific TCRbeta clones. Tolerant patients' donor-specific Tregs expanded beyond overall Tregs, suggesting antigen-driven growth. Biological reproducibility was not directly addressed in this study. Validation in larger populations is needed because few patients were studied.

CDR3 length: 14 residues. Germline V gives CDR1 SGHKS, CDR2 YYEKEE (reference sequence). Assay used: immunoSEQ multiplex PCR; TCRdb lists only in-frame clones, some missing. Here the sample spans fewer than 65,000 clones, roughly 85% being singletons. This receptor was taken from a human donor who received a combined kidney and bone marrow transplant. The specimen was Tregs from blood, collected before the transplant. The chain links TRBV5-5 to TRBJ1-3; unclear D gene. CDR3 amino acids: CASSLVGEGNTIYF. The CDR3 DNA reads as TGCGCCAGCAGCTTGGTTGGGGAAGGAAACACCATATATTTT.